This T cell receptor (beta chain) was identified in a study of radiotherapy plus CTLA-4 blockade in lung cancer. The assay was immunoSEQ multiplex PCR, and TCRdb's table has in-frame clones only and misses some. Of more than 75,000 clones listed, around 80% were seen once; the top ten hold roughly 24%. The CDR3 has 14 amino acids. Looked up from germline, CDR1 is MRHNA and CDR2 is SNTAGT. The ends were cut back, 10 bases at V and 2 bases at J, with 15 bases in the middle. This chain joins TRBV6-4 and TRBJ2-1; D might be TRBD2 (6 bases). The sample in question was peripheral blood, obtained from a patient treated with radiotherapy plus ipilimumab. The receptor was derived from a human donor with non-small cell lung cancer that progressed on radiotherapy plus ipilimumab. The chain's CDR3 is CAIVVGGAYNEQFF. In DNA form, the CDR3 reads TGTGCCATAGTGGTCGGAGGGGCCTACAATGAGCAGTTCTTC.